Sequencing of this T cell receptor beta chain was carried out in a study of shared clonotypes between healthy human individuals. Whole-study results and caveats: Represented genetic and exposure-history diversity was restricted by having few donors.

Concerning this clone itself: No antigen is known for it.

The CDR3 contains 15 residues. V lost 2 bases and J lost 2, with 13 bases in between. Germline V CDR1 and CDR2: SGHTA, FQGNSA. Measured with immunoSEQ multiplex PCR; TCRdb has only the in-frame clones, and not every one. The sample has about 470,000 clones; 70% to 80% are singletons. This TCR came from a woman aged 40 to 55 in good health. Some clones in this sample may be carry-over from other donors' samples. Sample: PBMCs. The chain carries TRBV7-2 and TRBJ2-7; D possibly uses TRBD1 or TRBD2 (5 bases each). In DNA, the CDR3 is TGTGCCAGCAGCTTAACCGGGACGGTGGCCTACGAGCAGTACTTC. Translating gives CASSLTGTVAYEQYF.